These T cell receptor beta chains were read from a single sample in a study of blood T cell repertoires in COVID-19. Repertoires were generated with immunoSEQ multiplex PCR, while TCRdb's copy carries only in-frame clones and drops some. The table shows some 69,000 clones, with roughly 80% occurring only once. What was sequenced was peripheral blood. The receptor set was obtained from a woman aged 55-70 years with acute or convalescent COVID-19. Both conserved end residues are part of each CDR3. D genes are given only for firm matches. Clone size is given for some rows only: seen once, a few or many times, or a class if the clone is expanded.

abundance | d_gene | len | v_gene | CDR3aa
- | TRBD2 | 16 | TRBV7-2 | CASSPEGTGGPKTQYF
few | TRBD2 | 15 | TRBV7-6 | CASSLTAGGYNEQFF
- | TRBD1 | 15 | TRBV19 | CASTGPGQGLGGYTF
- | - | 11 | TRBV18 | CASSPTYEQYF
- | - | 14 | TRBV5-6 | CASSRVSYNSPLHF
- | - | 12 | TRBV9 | CAKARRCGEQFF
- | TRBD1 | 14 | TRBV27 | CASSSGQGNSPLHF
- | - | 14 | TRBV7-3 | CASSLGLLTGELFF
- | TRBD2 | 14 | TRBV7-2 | CASSTRGAKYEQYF
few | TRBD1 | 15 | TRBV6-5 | CASRGQGLAKNIQYF
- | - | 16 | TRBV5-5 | CASSLEWGGPTDTQYF
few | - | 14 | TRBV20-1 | CSASFGGRGGELFF
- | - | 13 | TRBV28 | CASSFHPGFGYTF
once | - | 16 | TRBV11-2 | CASSPRLGRGSTEAFF
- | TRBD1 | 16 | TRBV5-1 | CASSAKTGTDPREQYF
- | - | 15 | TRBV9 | CASSPRSGLNSPLHF
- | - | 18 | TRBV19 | CASSRPILYRDTNYGYTF
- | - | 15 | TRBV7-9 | CASSLRTGSAGELFF
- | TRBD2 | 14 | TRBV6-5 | CASRPGTSGGTQYF
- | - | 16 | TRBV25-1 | CASSALGISGQETQYF
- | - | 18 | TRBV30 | CAWSDGVTPGLSQETQYF
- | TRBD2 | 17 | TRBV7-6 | CASSLSLAGDSGETQYF
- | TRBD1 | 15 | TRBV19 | CASSAPGQANTEAFF
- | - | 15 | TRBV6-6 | CASSNGGYSNQPQHF
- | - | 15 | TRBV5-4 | CASSKGVDRNYGYTF
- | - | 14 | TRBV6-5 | CASSPSASQETQYF
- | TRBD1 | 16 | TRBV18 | CASSPGQGAVTTEAFF
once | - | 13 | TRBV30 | CAWSLQADQPQHF
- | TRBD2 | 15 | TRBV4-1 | CASSQNLAASYEQYF
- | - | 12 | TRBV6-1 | CASSEIGTEAFF
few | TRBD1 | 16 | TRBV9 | CASSVDSDRANEKLFF
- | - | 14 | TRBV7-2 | CASSLRRTNEKLFF
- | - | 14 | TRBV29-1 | CSVEDLDSRETQYF
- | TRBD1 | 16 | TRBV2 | CASRYDRGSYNSPLHF
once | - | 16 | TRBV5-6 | CASSVNSYRNTGELFF
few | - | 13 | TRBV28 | CASSLPIVYGYTF
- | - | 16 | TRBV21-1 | CASSKDRDRGQETQYF
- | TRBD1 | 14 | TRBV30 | CAWFPKDRLNEQYF
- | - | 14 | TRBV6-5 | CASRLRGGNQPQHF
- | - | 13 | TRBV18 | CASSPQGNTEAFF